This T cell receptor (beta chain) was observed in a study of shared clonotypes between healthy human individuals. Regarding the study as a whole: Non-shared clonotypes had lower generation probabilities than those shared by all four donors.

To note about this clone: Antigen: not known.

Genomic DNA belonging to each subset was distributed in equal measure over several immunoSEQ plates. Per the original methods: Junction-only sequences produced by ImmunoSEQ had no quality scores, so filtering differed. Profiled with immunoSEQ multiplex PCR; TCRdb holds only in-frame clones, not every one. That table is the source of V, J and clone size, and D and trimming were worked out from the DNA. Among around 1.1 million clones, about 84% were seen once, and the ten largest hold around 0.61%. Splitting of CD4+ cells produced CD45RA+ naive and CD45RA-negative memory subsets. This clonotype was obtained from a man aged 18 to 30 in good health. Some clones in this sample may be carry-over from other donors' samples. The sequencing input was memory CD4+ T cells from PBMCs. As to subset: CD45RA-negative fraction.

CDR3 sequence reads: CAGDRDNYGYTF. The CDR3 DNA sequence: TGTGCCGGAGACAGGGATAACTATGGCTACACCTTC. J is TRBJ1-2 and V is TRBV6-1; 7 bases are a match to TRBD1. V lost 11 bases and J lost 1; bases outside the gene matches: 4. There are 12 residues in the CDR3. CDR1 and CDR2 (germline): MNHNS, SASEGT.